These T cell receptor beta chains were read from a single sample in a study of blood T cell repertoires in COVID-19. The table came from immunoSEQ multiplex PCR; TCRdb's copy has only in-frame clones and leaves some out. The table has 300,000 to 350,000 clones, around 90% seen once. Specimen: peripheral blood. The receptors were gathered from a man aged 18-30 years with active or convalescent COVID-19. CDR3s include the opening cysteine and the closing phenylalanine or tryptophan. D genes are given only for firm matches. Clone size is not always given. Where it is, it says once, few, many or a class for expanded clones.

size | J | V | D | DNA | CDR3
- | TRBJ1-1 | TRBV10-3 | - | TGTGCCATCAGGGGGCAGACCATGAACACTGAAGCTTTCTTT | CAIRGQTMNTEAFF
- | TRBJ1-4 | TRBV2 | - | TGTGCCAGCAGTGGCCCAGGGAATGAAAAACTGTTTTTT | CASSGPGNEKLFF
- | TRBJ2-3 | TRBV28 | - | TGTGCCAGCACCGAGGGGGGGGGCACAGATACGCAGTATTTT | CASTEGGGTDTQYF
- | TRBJ2-7 | TRBV18 | TRBD1 | TGTGCCAGCTCACAAACCGGGACAGGGTTCTACGAGCAGTACTTC | CASSQTGTGFYEQYF
- | TRBJ1-6 | TRBV7-3 | - | TGTGCCAGCAGCTTAAGCGGGATTGAGAATTCACCCCTCCACTTT | CASSLSGIENSPLHF
few | TRBJ2-7 | TRBV5-1 | - | TGCGCCAGCAGCTCCCAGGGGGGAGAGCAGTACTTC | CASSSQGGEQYF
- | TRBJ1-2 | TRBV7-2 | - | TGTGCCAGCAGCGTCAGGGGTAACTATGGCTACACCTTC | CASSVRGNYGYTF
once | TRBJ1-1 | TRBV11-2 | - | TGTGCCAGCAGCCAGTTCCTTGGGGGGACTGAAGCTTTCTTT | CASSQFLGGTEAFF
- | TRBJ1-5 | TRBV6-6 | TRBD1 | TGTGCCAGCAGTTTGACAGGGGGAGCTCAGCCCCAGCATTTT | CASSLTGGAQPQHF
once | TRBJ1-6 | TRBV6-5 | TRBD1 | TGTGCCAGCACGCCTGACAGGGGCAATAATTCACCCCTCCACTTT | CASTPDRGNNSPLHF
few | TRBJ1-3 | TRBV21-1 | - | TGTGCCAGCAGCACACAAAGCGGGGACTTCTCTGGAAACACCATATATTTT | CASSTQSGDFSGNTIYF
once | TRBJ2-2 | TRBV18 | - | TGTGCCAGCTCACCGGGAGCCACCGGGGAGCTGTTTTTT | CASSPGATGELFF
- | TRBJ2-3 | TRBV27 | TRBD2 | TGTGCCAGCAGTTTACTTGCGGGAGGTGGGGCAGATACGCAGTATTTT | CASSLLAGGGADTQYF
- | TRBJ2-1 | TRBV11-2 | - | TGTGCCAGCCGCCAGGCTAGGGGTGGTCACAACAATGAGCAGTTCTTC | CASRQARGGHNNEQFF
- | TRBJ2-6 | TRBV4-3 | TRBD1 | TGCGCCAGCAGCCCAGTTGTAAGGGGGCAGGCTGGGGCCAACGTCCTGACTTTC | CASSPVVRGQAGANVLTF
- | TRBJ1-5 | TRBV7-2 | - | TGTGCCAGCAGCTTACTCACAATTAATCAGCCCCAGCATTTT | CASSLLTINQPQHF
- | TRBJ1-2 | TRBV25-1 | - | TGTGCCAGCAGTGAACAGGGATATGGCTACACCTTC | CASSEQGYGYTF
- | TRBJ2-7 | TRBV27 | TRBD1 | TGTGCCAGCAGTCCCTCCGGGACAGGGGCTTACGAGCAGTACTTC | CASSPSGTGAYEQYF
- | TRBJ2-5 | TRBV6-1 | - | TGTGCCAGCAGTGAATTCAAAGCTGCCCAAGAGACCCAGTACTTC | CASSEFKAAQETQYF
- | TRBJ1-2 | TRBV6-2/TRBV6-3 | - | TGTGCCAGCAGTTACCTTGAAAGGAGTACCTACACCTTC | CASSYLERSTYTF
- | TRBJ1-4 | TRBV5-1 | - | TGCGCCAGCAGCTTCGCAGGCATTGATGAAAAACTGTTTTTT | CASSFAGIDEKLFF
- | TRBJ1-2 | TRBV5-1 | - | TGCGCCAGCAGCTTGGGCGATCTCTACTATGGCTACACCTTC | CASSLGDLYYGYTF
- | TRBJ2-3 | TRBV29-1 | - | TGCAGCGTACAGAAGGGACTCCACACAGATACGCAGTATTTT | CSVQKGLHTDTQYF
- | TRBJ1-5 | TRBV24-1 | - | TGTGCCACCAGTGCCTCCGGGGGGGGTAGCAATCAGCCCCAGCATTTT | CATSASGGGSNQPQHF
- | TRBJ1-4 | TRBV2 | - | TGTGGTTCCATGGGGGGTATTGAAAAACTGTTTTTT | CGSMGGIEKLFF
- | TRBJ1-1 | TRBV18 | - | TGTGCCAGCTCACCGAACAGGAACACTGAAGCTTTCTTT | CASSPNRNTEAFF
- | TRBJ2-5 | TRBV4-1 | TRBD1 | TGCGCCAGCAGCCACCCGGACAGGGGTGGCCAAGAGACCCAGTACTTC | CASSHPDRGGQETQYF
- | TRBJ2-1 | TRBV28 | - | TGTGCCAGCAGTTTAAATCTGGGGCCTGAATACAATGAGCAGTTCTTC | CASSLNLGPEYNEQFF
- | TRBJ2-7 | TRBV7-9 | TRBD1 | TGTGCCAGCAGCCTAGGGACAGCCGTTCCCTCCTACGAGCAGTACTTC | CASSLGTAVPSYEQYF
- | TRBJ2-1 | TRBV2 | - | TGTGCCAGCAGTGGAGTTAGCTCCTACAATGAGCAGTTCTTC | CASSGVSSYNEQFF
- | TRBJ1-1 | TRBV2 | - | TGTGCCAGCAATAACCCTCAGGGGTGGGAGACTGAAGCTTTCTTT | CASNNPQGWETEAFF
once | TRBJ2-3 | TRBV27 | - | TGTGCCAGCAGTTTAATGGGAAGGGGTTTTCCAGATACGCAGTATTTT | CASSLMGRGFPDTQYF
- | TRBJ1-1 | TRBV10-3 | - | TGTGCCCCTTCGGACAGCCAGCTCGACACTGAAGCTTTCTTT | CAPSDSQLDTEAFF
- | TRBJ2-1 | TRBV7-3 | TRBD2 | TGTGCCAGCAGCCCTCGCCTAGCGGGAGCAAATGAGCAGTTCTTC | CASSPRLAGANEQFF
- | TRBJ2-5 | TRBV5-1 | - | TGCGCCAGCAGCTTGGCCGGGCCCGGGGTAGGAGGGGAGACCCAGTACTTC | CASSLAGPGVGGETQYF
- | TRBJ2-1 | TRBV27 | TRBD2 | TGTGCCAGCAGTTTTTCTAGCGGGAGGGAAGAGCAGTTCTTC | CASSFSSGREEQFF
- | TRBJ2-1 | TRBV7-2 | TRBD2 | TGTGCCAGCAGCTTCCTAGCGGGGGGCACCTACAATGAGCAGTTCTTC | CASSFLAGGTYNEQFF
- | TRBJ2-2 | TRBV5-1 | TRBD1 | TGCGCCAGCAGCTGGGACAGGAGGAACACCGGGGAGCTGTTTTTT | CASSWDRRNTGELFF
- | TRBJ2-7 | TRBV4-1 | TRBD2 | TGCGCCAGCAGCCCTGTAGCGGGAGGGGCGCCACTAGGCTACGAGCAGTACTTC | CASSPVAGGAPLGYEQYF
- | TRBJ2-5 | TRBV5-1 | TRBD2 | TGCGCCAGCAGCCCATGGACTAGCGGGAGTATGGGGGAGACCCAGTACTTC | CASSPWTSGSMGETQYF
- | TRBJ2-2 | TRBV29-1 | - | TGCAGCGTTGGCAGGGGCGGCTTCACCGGGGAGCTGTTTTTT | CSVGRGGFTGELFF
- | TRBJ2-6 | TRBV21-1 | - | TGTGCCAGCAGCACCCGCAAAAGGGCGGGGGGGCCTATCTTTGGGGCCAACGTCCTGACTTTC | CASSTRKRAGGPIFGANVLTF
- | TRBJ2-1 | TRBV14 | - | TGTGCCAGCAGCCAGCTACTCCGCAATGAGCAGTTCTTC | CASSQLLRNEQFF
- | TRBJ1-2 | TRBV19 | - | TGTGCCAGTAGTGACCGTCGGGGGATAAATGGCTACACCTTC | CASSDRRGINGYTF
once | TRBJ2-3 | TRBV19 | TRBD2 | TGTGCCAGTAGTCCTAGCGGGAGGGAGGATACGCAGTATTTT | CASSPSGREDTQYF
- | TRBJ1-5 | TRBV6-5 | - | TGTGCCAGCAGCCAACAGGGACGCCAGCCCCAGCATTTT | CASSQQGRQPQHF
- | TRBJ2-2 | TRBV5-1 | - | TGCGCCAGCAGAAAAGGGGCGCAGAACACCGGGGAGCTGTTTTTT | CASRKGAQNTGELFF
- | TRBJ2-3 | TRBV27 | TRBD2 | TGTGCCAGCAGTACACAACTAGCGGACCACACAGATACGCAGTATTTT | CASSTQLADHTDTQYF
- | TRBJ2-6 | TRBV10-3 | TRBD2 | TGTGCCATCAGTGAGTCGGCGGGAGTCTCTGGGGCCAACGTCCTGACTTTC | CAISESAGVSGANVLTF
- | TRBJ2-1 | TRBV18 | TRBD2 | TGTGCCAGCTCACCACGGCGGGGAGGGACGGGGAATGAGCAGTTCTTC | CASSPRRGGTGNEQFF
- | TRBJ1-6 | TRBV28 | - | TGTGCCAGCAGTTTCGAGGGCCGGGGATATTCACCCCTCCACTTT | CASSFEGRGYSPLHF
- | TRBJ2-5 | TRBV6-6 | TRBD1 | TGTGCCAGCAGCCCCGTAGACCGGGACAGATCAGAGACCCAGTACTTC | CASSPVDRDRSETQYF
- | TRBJ1-4 | TRBV7-9 | - | TGTGCCAGCAGCCCAGATTACCATAATGAAAAACTGTTTTTT | CASSPDYHNEKLFF
- | TRBJ2-5 | TRBV11-3 | TRBD1 | TGTGCCAGCAGCGGGAAGGGACAGGGGGCCCCAAGGACCCAGTACTTC | CASSGKGQGAPRTQYF
- | TRBJ2-1 | TRBV13 | - | TGTGCCAGCACCGGGAACCGGGTGAACTCCTACAATGAGCAGTTCTTC | CASTGNRVNSYNEQFF
- | TRBJ1-6 | TRBV5-6 | - | TGTGCCAGCAGCTTTGGTCACAGGGTCTATAATTCACCCCTCCACTTT | CASSFGHRVYNSPLHF
- | TRBJ2-1 | TRBV7-9 | - | TGTGCCGGTGAGACTATCGCCAATGAGCAGTTCTTC | CAGETIANEQFF
- | TRBJ2-5 | TRBV19 | TRBD1 | TGTGCCAGTAGTATCAGGGGGACAAAAGAGACCCAGTACTTC | CASSIRGTKETQYF